These T cell receptor beta chains were read from a single sample in a study of blood T cells in healthy people across ages. TCRdb called the 5' RACE reads again in MiXCR, with one record for every CDR3 protein. Seen here are under 2,000,000 distinct CDR3 sequences, roughly 52% observed once, and the top ten hold 2.1%. The sequencing input was blood. Receptors were obtained from a woman between 40 and 50 years old in good health. CDR3s include the opening cysteine and the closing phenylalanine or tryptophan. A D gene is named only where the DNA matches it firmly. Not all rows give a size; the values are once, few, many and, for expanded clones, a class.

TRBV6-2/TRBV6-3	TRBJ1-5	NA	16	NA	CASSYSRGTRYRPQHF	TGTGCCAGCAGTTACTCGAGAGGGACTAGATATCGGCCCCAGCATTTT
TRBV28	TRBJ2-7	NA	17	NA	CASSGLGLAVEWGEQYF	TGTGCCAGCAGTGGATTGGGTCTAGCAGTGGAATGGGGCGAGCAGTACTTC
TRBV27	TRBJ2-5	few	15	NA	CASSPTGSGQETQYF	TGTGCCAGCAGCCCGACAGGTTCGGGGCAAGAGACCCAGTACTTC
TRBV3-1	TRBJ2-7	NA	15	TRBD2	CASSQGLAGGVEQYF	TGTGCCAGCAGCCAAGGGCTAGCGGGGGGAGTCGAGCAGTACTTC
TRBV5-5	TRBJ2-7	NA	15	NA	CASSYRDKQGPEQYF	TGTGCCAGCAGCTATAGGGACAAGCAAGGACCCGAGCAGTACTTC
TRBV29-1	TRBJ2-5	NA	15	TRBD1	CSVEPRQGAGETQYF	TGCAGCGTTGAACCGCGACAGGGGGCAGGGGAGACCCAGTACTTC
TRBV6-5	TRBJ2-5	once	18	TRBD2	CASSYSSWGSGGGETQYF	TGTGCCAGCAGTTACTCGAGTTGGGGTAGCGGGGGGGGAGAGACCCAGTACTTC
TRBV6-2/TRBV6-3	TRBJ1-2	few	13	NA	CASSSRPHYGYTF	TGTGCCAGCAGTTCCCGCCCTCACTATGGCTACACCTTC
TRBV6-5	TRBJ2-3	NA	15	NA	CASSLMGGGTDTQYF	TGTGCCAGCAGTCTCATGGGCGGGGGCACAGATACGCAGTATTTT
TRBV15	TRBJ1-6	once	14	NA	CATSFRTYNSPLHF	TGTGCCACCAGCTTTCGGACCTATAATTCACCCCTCCACTTT
TRBV6-1	TRBJ2-3	few	15	NA	CASSVLGGATDTQYF	TGTGCCAGCAGTGTATTGGGGGGAGCCACAGATACGCAGTATTTT
TRBV5-5	TRBJ2-1	NA	17	TRBD1	CASSPLARTGAPNEQFF	TGTGCCAGCAGCCCGCTGGCCCGGACAGGGGCCCCCAATGAGCAGTTCTTC
TRBV10-3	TRBJ2-1	NA	15	NA	CAAAPGDQWDNEQFF	TGTGCCGCCGCGCCGGGGGATCAATGGGACAATGAGCAGTTCTTC